The clone carrying this T cell receptor beta chain showed up just a few times. Its antigen is not known. One entry per CDR3 protein, called by TCRdb with MiXCR from the 5' RACE reads. The sample records a few hundred thousand distinct CDR3 sequences, around 18% being singletons. The data belong to a study of identical twins. General study points: Whereas memory repertoires showed no such difference, abundant cord blood beta clonotypes carried fewer insertions. Cross-sectional statistical analysis was relied on for the conclusions, without the same donors being followed. Where beta out-of-frame sequences were concerned, excess twin sharing was weaker. It was possible that invariant MAIT and iNKT cells partly confounded the zero-insertion analyses.

Between the trimmed V and J ends, which lost 5 bases and 2 bases, there was a span of 16 bases. The CDR3 is 15 residues long. From germline, CDR1 is MNHEY and CDR2 SVGAGI. The TCR comes from a man between 50 and 59 years old in good health. The sequenced sample was naive T cells sorted from blood. The chain is built from TRBV6-5 and TRBJ2-7, with D perhaps TRBD1 or TRBD2 (5 bases each). For the CDR3, the DNA is TGTGCCAGCAGTCACCCCCGGGACGGAGCCTACGAGCAGTACTTC. Translation gives CASSHPRDGAYEQYF.